This T cell receptor beta chain was profiled in a study of OX40 agonist ivuxolimab in advanced cancers. General study results and limits: More expanded clones were seen, on average, in CD8+ T cells than in CD4+.

The data were produced by immunoSEQ multiplex PCR, yet TCRdb's version contains in-frame clones alone and is incomplete. Among tens of thousands of clones listed, over 70% were seen once. This CDR3 has 15 amino acids. CDR1 MDHEN and CDR2 SYDVKM come from the germline V gene. In regard to this clone: The target antigen is unknown.

Sample: CD4+ or CD8+ T cells sorted from blood, taken in a trial of the OX40 agonist ivuxolimab. The clonotype was recovered from an adult with an advanced solid tumor such as melanoma, head and neck, liver or kidney cancer. The chain combines TRBV28 with TRBJ1-4; 12 bases align to TRBD1. Here the CDR3 DNA reads TGTGCATCCCGGGGGACAGGGGGCTCAGATGAAAAACTGTTTTTT. Translating it yields CASRGTGGSDEKLFF.